The clone carrying this T cell receptor (beta chain) was counted at least ten times. As originally analysed: Clinicopathological groups of papillary thyroid cancer showed CDR3 differences that were used to build a distant-metastasis classifier. TCRdb re-analyzed the PCR reads using MiXCR. What appears here as the V and J calls and clone size reflects TCRdb's work, not the paper's. Here the sample spans about 70,000 clones, 18% being singletons. This specimen belongs to a study of metastatic and nonmetastatic thyroid tumors. Study-level background: The authors compared repertoires across blood and tumor or nodule tissue from malignant and benign thyroid patients.

No treatment had been given to any patient before thyroid surgery. The sequenced sample consisted of blood. This clonotype was obtained from a female donor with papillary thyroid cancer or a benign thyroid nodule (not recorded which). Some clones in this sample may be carry-over from other donors' samples.

CDR3 loop: CASSAGEGVYGYTF. Here the CDR3 DNA reads TGTGCCAGCAGCGCGGGGGAGGGAGTCTATGGCTACACCTTC. V usage is TRBV2 and J usage is TRBJ1-2; D might be TRBD1 (5 bases). The CDR3 runs 14 residues. Germline CDR1 SNHLY, CDR2 FYNNEI. The V and J ends lost 6 bases and 4 bases respectively, with 15 bases between them.